A single sample is the source of the 18 T cell receptor beta chains below, sequenced in a study of T-cell reconstitution after alpha-beta-depleted transplantation in children (dated by TCRdb to about 2016). Library prep was done by PCR. The instrument was an Illumina HiSeq 2500. To normalize quantification of the TCRbeta repertoire, the TCR libraries were built with molecular barcoding that relied on unique molecular identifiers. The public reads were reanalyzed by TCRdb: fastp trimming at Q25, MiXCR alignment, in-frame beta chains only. When rows share a CDR3 protein, they turn into one entry using the most common DNA and genes. The sample table lists 230,000 or so distinct CDR3 sequences, more than 10% of them with a count of one. Of the sample, around 3% is held by the ten largest clones. Sample: PBMCs from the stem cell graft donor, taken from the stem cell graft. All receptors derive from a human donor who donated a stem cell graft to a child with acute lymphoblastic leukemia.

This CDR3 reads CASSAREPLTDTQYF. For the CDR3, the DNA is TGTGCCAGCAGCGCCCGGGAGCCGCTGACAGATACGCAGTATTTT. The chain couples TRBV7-2 to TRBJ2-3; possible D gene TRBD2, 6 bases. Between the trimmed V and J ends, which lost 5 bases and 3 bases, there was a span of 15 bases. Germline V gene sequence: CDR1 SGHTA, CDR2 FQGNSA. The CDR3 covers 15 residues.

This clonotype was detected ten times or more. The V call is TRBV9, the J call TRBJ2-1, with D possibly being TRBD2 (6 bases). Deletions cut 3 bases from V and 10 bases from J, with 26 bases between. The germline CDR1 and CDR2 sequences are SGDLS and YYNGEE. The length of the CDR3 is 17 residues. The CDR3 DNA reads as TGTGCCAGCAGCGCTTTCGGGGGTGGGGCAAGGAGATGGGAGCAGTTCTTC. Residues: CASSAFGGGARRWEQFF.

As concerns this clonotype: This sequence may be a read error, since a much larger clone differs from it by one base. This chain joins TRBV6-5 and TRBJ2-7; unclear D gene. This CDR3 is 16 amino acids long. Germline lookup yields CDR1 MNHEY and CDR2 SVGAGI. The V and J ends lost 0 bases and 6 bases respectively, with 18 bases between them. CDR3 in DNA: TGTGCCAGCAGTTACTCGTCTATGAGAGGTGGCGCCGAGCAGTACTTC. It yields the protein CASSYSSMRGGAEQYF.

V gene TRBV27 combines with J gene TRBJ2-7; 11 bases line up with TRBD1. V was pared by 6 bases and J by 4 bases, with 17 bases of the junction left unmatched. Germline lookup yields CDR1 MNHEY and CDR2 SMNVEV (reference sequence). CDR3 length: 18 amino acids. The CDR3: CASSREGQGVFRLYEQYF. The CDR3 DNA is TGTGCCAGCAGCCGGGAGGGACAGGGGGTCTTTAGGTTATACGAGCAGTACTTC.

This clonotype was picked up many times. V usage is TRBV12-3 or TRBV12-4 and J usage is TRBJ2-7; D remains ambiguous. The V end lost 6 bases, the J end lost 8 bases, and 14 bases lay between the germline ends. The length of the CDR3 is 12 residues. CDR3 DNA: TGTGCCAGCAGCCTCCAATCCGCCCAGCAGTACTTC. It is translated as CASSLQSAQQYF.

This clonotype was seen repeatedly, ten times or more. The CDR3 protein is CASSLSYPTNEKLFF. As DNA, the CDR3 is TGTGCCAGCAGTTTAAGTTATCCAACTAATGAAAAACTGTTTTTT. The rearrangement joins TRBV12-3 or TRBV12-4 to TRBJ1-4; the D is unclear. The CDR3 covers 15 residues. Deletions cut 2 bases from V and 0 bases from J, with 7 bases between.

This clonotype appeared many times. The rearrangement uses TRBV12-3 or TRBV12-4 and TRBJ1-2, with D possibly matching TRBD1 (6 bases). This CDR3 has 14 residues. Trimming shortened V by 5 bases and J by 4 bases, and 14 bases separated the two germline ends. The CDR3 DNA follows: TGTGCCAGCAGTCCGAAACAGGGAGCCTATGGCTACACCTTC. Translating it yields CASSPKQGAYGYTF.

With respect to this clonotype: Possible read error: a much larger clone is one base away. The chain has TRBV6-2 or TRBV6-3 and TRBJ2-1, with D unclear. The CDR3 length is 15 residues. Germline CDR1 and CDR2: MNHEY and SVGEGT. The CDR3 reads CASSSWLAAYNQQFF. The CDR3 nucleotides read TGTGCCAGCAGTTCTTGGTTAGCAGCGTACAATCAGCAGTTCTTC.

This clonotype was observed at least ten times. The chain recombines TRBV6-5 with TRBJ2-1; D possibly matches TRBD1 or TRBD2 (5 bases each). The CDR3 has 14 residues. The germline V gene encodes CDR1 MNHEY and CDR2 SVGAGI. With 2 bases removed from V and 5 bases from J, the gap between germline ends came to 10 bases. In DNA form, the CDR3 reads TGTGCCAGCAGTTACGGGACGGTTAACAATGAGCAGTTCTTC. It encodes CASSYGTVNNEQFF.

The table lists this clonotype with many counts. This chain joins TRBV28 and TRBJ2-7, with D perhaps assigned TRBD1 or TRBD2 (6 bases each). This CDR3 comprises 14 residues. Germline V gene sequence: CDR1 MDHEN, CDR2 SYDVKM. Deletions cut 2 bases from V and 2 bases from J, with 10 bases between. CDR3 bases: TGTGCCAGCAGTTTACGGGGGCGAGCCTACGAGCAGTACTTC. Its protein is CASSLRGRAYEQYF.

This clonotype has at least ten counts. The chain carries TRBV29-1 and TRBJ1-2; TRBD1 agrees at 10 bases. The CDR3 is made up of 16 amino acids. Germline V gives CDR1 SQVTM, CDR2 ANQGSEA. The V and J ends lost 6 bases and 1 base, in that order; junction bases with no gene match: 11. The CDR3 DNA reads as TGCAGCGTCGCAGCCGGGACAGGGGTTCATAACTATGGCTACACCTTC. It encodes CSVAAGTGVHNYGYTF.

This clonotype was recorded many times. The rearrangement uses TRBV4-2 and TRBJ2-7; a possible D gene is TRBD2 (5 bases). With 0 bases removed from V and 2 bases from J, the gap between germline ends came to 14 bases. Germline-derived CDR1 and CDR2 are LGHNA and YNFKEQ. The CDR3 has 16 amino acids. The CDR3 DNA follows: TGTGCCAGCAGCCAAGATGCGGGCCCTGCGCCCTACGAGCAGTACTTC. This sequence encodes CASSQDAGPAPYEQYF.

This clonotype was seen many times. This chain connects TRBV7-9 to TRBJ2-7; tentatively, D is TRBD1 (5 bases). Trimming stripped 5 bases from V and 6 bases from J, with 14 bases between. Germline CDR1 and CDR2: SEHNR and FQNEAQ (reference sequence). The length of the CDR3 is 13 residues. The CDR3 DNA is TGTGCCAGCAGCCCGGACATCTTCACCGAGCAGTACTTC. Its translation is CASSPDIFTEQYF. Filled out from reference TRBV7-9 and TRBJ2-7, the complete variable domain reads DTGVSQNPRHKITKRGQNVTFRCDPISEHNRLYWYRQTLGQGPEFLTYFQNEAQLEKSRLLSDRFSAERPKGSFSTLEIQRTEQGDSAMYLCASSPDIFTEQYFGPGTRLTVT.

For this clonotype: A much larger clone lies a single base off, so this may be a read error. The V and J genes are TRBV4-2 and TRBJ1-1; D uncertain. The CDR3 extends over 13 amino acids. From germline, CDR1 is LGHNA and CDR2 YNFKEQ. CDR3 sequence reads: CASNQDRTAGAFF. The CDR3, as DNA: TGTGCCAGCAACCAAGACCGCACGGCCGGGGCTTTCTTT.

This clonotype came up many times. The gene calls are TRBV7-9 and TRBJ1-1; D is ambiguous. CDR1 SEHNR and CDR2 FQNEAQ come from the germline V gene (reference sequence). Trimming took off 1 base at V and 1 base at J, with 7 bases between the two ends. There are 14 residues in the CDR3. The CDR3 here is CASSLGRGNTEAFF. The CDR3 coding sequence is TGTGCCAGCAGCTTAGGACGAGGGAACACTGAAGCTTTCTTT.

In this sample, this clonotype turned up a few times. As DNA, the CDR3 is TGCAGTGCGGGGGACAGGAGACGCGCGGGCAATGAGCAGTTCTTC. Translating gives CSAGDRRRAGNEQFF. V gene TRBV20-1 combines with J gene TRBJ2-1; 8 bases match TRBD1. Looked up from germline, CDR1 is DFQATT and CDR2 is SNEGSKA (reference sequence). V shed 6 bases and J 6 bases; nucleotides not matched to a gene: 13. The CDR3 covers 15 residues.

This clonotype was detected ten times or more. The chain couples TRBV6-5 to TRBJ2-5; D possibly corresponds to TRBD1 (5 bases). In germline, CDR1 is MNHEY, CDR2 SVGAGI. V lost 2 bases and J lost 5, with 12 bases in between. CDR3 size: 14 residues. CDR3 bases: TGTGCCAGCAGTTACGAATGGGGCGCGGAGACCCAGTACTTC. This gives the protein CASSYEWGAETQYF.

This clonotype was observed a handful of times. Likely a read error: the CDR3 ends without its conserved phenylalanine or tryptophan. The CDR3 loop is CARSYGTLAFL. CDR3 DNA sequence: TGTGCCCGCAGTTACGGGACATTAGCTTTCTTA. The chain employs TRBV6-5 and TRBJ1-1; tentative D call: TRBD1 (6 bases). Germline assignment: CDR1 MNHEY and CDR2 SVGAGI. The CDR3 length is 11 residues.